This section outlines one T cell receptor beta chain sequence together with its context. The germline V gene has CDR1 MNHNS and CDR2 SASEGT. This CDR3 spans 14 amino acids. The ends were cut back, 2 bases at V and 1 base at J, with 8 bases in the middle. This sample is part of a study of T-cell reconstitution after alpha-beta-depleted transplantation in children. A library of TCRbeta sequences, prepared with unique molecular identifiers, was generated. TCRdb itself ran the PCR reads through MiXCR, one entry per CDR3 protein. The sample contains roughly 500,000 distinct CDR3 sequences, approximately 32% of which appear only once.

This TCR derives from a human donor who donated a stem cell graft to a child with aplastic anemia. V gene TRBV6-1 combines with J gene TRBJ1-1; no firm D call. The sample consisted of PBMCs from the stem cell graft donor, taken from the stem cell graft. CDR3 protein: CASSEILRNTEAFF. The CDR3 region has the DNA TGTGCCAGCAGTGAAATCCTTAGGAACACTGAAGCTTTCTTT.